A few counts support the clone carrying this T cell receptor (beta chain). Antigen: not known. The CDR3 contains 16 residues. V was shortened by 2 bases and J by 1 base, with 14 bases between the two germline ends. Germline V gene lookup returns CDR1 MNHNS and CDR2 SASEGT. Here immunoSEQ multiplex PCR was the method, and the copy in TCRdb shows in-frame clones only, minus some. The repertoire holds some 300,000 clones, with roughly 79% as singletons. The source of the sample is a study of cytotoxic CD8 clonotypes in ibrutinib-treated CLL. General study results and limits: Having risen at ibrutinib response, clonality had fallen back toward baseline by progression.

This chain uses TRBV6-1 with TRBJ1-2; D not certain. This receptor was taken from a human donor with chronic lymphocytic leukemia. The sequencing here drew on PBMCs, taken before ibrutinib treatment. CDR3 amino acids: CASSEISLKVNYGYTF. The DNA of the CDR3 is TGTGCCAGCAGTGAAATATCTCTTAAGGTTAACTATGGCTACACCTTC.